Presented here are 12 T cell receptor beta chains from one specimen sequenced in a study of beta chain features in type 1 diabetes. Isolated RNA was reverse transcribed in full, so expressed TCRB transcripts were sequenced. Repertoires were generated with immunoSEQ multiplex PCR, while TCRdb's copy carries only in-frame clones and drops some. The table includes approximately 170,000 clones, approximately 8.4% detected once. Notes on the study in general: Shorter TCRB CDR3s, moderately but significantly so, marked every one of the four CD4+ subsets in Type 1 diabetes patients.

These receptors' antigens are unknown. Sequenced sample: central memory CD4+ T cells from blood. The receptors originated from a man aged 18 to 29 with type 1 diabetes.

The sample holds a few counts of this clone. The V and J genes are TRBV14 and TRBJ2-7; 14 bases align to TRBD2. Per germline, CDR1 SGHDN and CDR2 FVKESK. This CDR3 is built from 16 residues. V lost 3 bases and J lost 3; bases outside the gene matches: 4. This CDR3 is CASSQGLAGASYEQYF. CDR3 DNA sequence: TGTGCCAGCAGCCAGGGACTAGCGGGAGCTAGCTACGAGCAGTACTTC.

The table lists this clone with a few counts. The rearrangement links TRBV11-2 to TRBJ2-3, with TRBD1 matching over 9 bases. V lost 6 bases and J lost 5; bases outside the gene matches: 12. The CDR3 is made up of 16 amino acids. Germline V gives CDR1 SGHAT, CDR2 FQNNGV. The CDR3 DNA reads as TGTGCCAGCAGGTATACAGGGGGCTATCAAGAAGATACGCAGTATTTT. It specifies CASRYTGGYQEDTQYF.

This clone was observed a few times. The chain couples TRBV9 to TRBJ1-2; 10 bases map to TRBD1. The CDR3 loop spans 17 amino acids. CDR1 and CDR2 (germline): SGDLS, YYNGEE. The V gene end was trimmed by 0 bases and the J gene end by 8 bases; junction bases not matched to a gene: 13. The DNA of the CDR3 is TGTGCCAGCAGCGTAGCTACGGAGGGGGGACAGGGGAGAGGCTACACCTTC. This encodes CASSVATEGGQGRGYTF.

This sequence joins TRBV11-2 and TRBJ2-1; 8 bases line up with TRBD2. The CDR3 covers 15 residues. The V and J ends lost 5 bases and 9 bases, in that order; junction bases with no gene match: 12. Germline-derived CDR1 and CDR2 are SGHAT and FQNNGV. CDR3 region: CASSPLSGTRSEQFF. The CDR3 nucleotides read TGTGCCAGCAGCCCCCTTTCCGGGACTAGAAGTGAGCAGTTCTTC.

This clone was detected a few times. The chain carries TRBV5-1 and TRBJ2-7; the D gene is possibly TRBD2 (6 bases). This CDR3 is 12 amino acids long. The germline gives CDR1 SGHRS, CDR2 YFSETQ. V gave up 3 bases and J gave up 4 bases, with 8 bases separating them. CDR3 DNA sequence: TGCGCCAGCAGCTGGGACTTTTACGAGCAGTACTTC. Protein product: CASSWDFYEQYF.

This clone was detected only a few times. The chain couples TRBV28 to TRBJ2-7; TRBD1 aligns across 8 bases. J was trimmed by 5 bases and V by 5 bases; bases with no gene match: 8. CDR1 is MDHEN, CDR2 SYDVKM, per germline. The CDR3 runs to 14 residues. The CDR3 sequence: CASSGTGGRDEQYF. The CDR3, as DNA: TGTGCCAGCAGTGGAACAGGGGGAAGAGACGAGCAGTACTTC.

J is TRBJ2-1 and V is TRBV7-9; TRBD1 might be the D (6 bases). This CDR3 comprises 14 residues. Between the trimmed V and J ends, which lost 5 bases and 1 base, there was a span of 9 bases. Germline V gene sequence: CDR1 SEHNR, CDR2 FQNEAQ (reference sequence). The CDR3 DNA sequence: TGTGCCAGCAGCCCCACAGGGTCCTACAATGAGCAGTTCTTC. Protein sequence: CASSPTGSYNEQFF.

The chain combines TRBV30 with TRBJ2-5; TRBD2 aligns across 8 bases. The CDR3 runs to 14 residues. The trim removed 2 bases at V and 5 bases at J, leaving 7 bases unmatched. Per germline, CDR1 GTSNPN and CDR2 SVGIG (reference sequence). CDR3 residues: CAWSRASGWETQYF. Written as DNA, the CDR3 is TGTGCCTGGAGTAGGGCTAGCGGGTGGGAGACCCAGTACTTC.

The chain employs TRBV7-2 and TRBJ2-7, with D maybe TRBD2 (6 bases). The CDR3 spans 15 residues. Trimming removed 5 bases from V and 2 bases from J, with 16 bases in between. Germline assignment: CDR1 SGHTA and CDR2 FQGNSA. CDR3 residues: CASSPGGAGTYEQYF. The CDR3 DNA follows: TGTGCCAGCAGCCCCGGCGGGGCGGGAACCTACGAGCAGTACTTC.

The J gene is TRBJ1-4, the V gene TRBV6-6, with D hard to call. Germline lookup yields CDR1 MNHNY and CDR2 SVGAGI (reference sequence). This CDR3 is built from 12 residues. V gave up 8 bases and J gave up 3 bases, with 7 bases separating them. CDR3 sequence (DNA): TGTGCCAGCGAGGTTGCTAATGAAAAACTGTTTTTT. This translates into CASEVANEKLFF.

The CDR3 here is CASSLEVPAYILGSTEAFF. In DNA form, the CDR3 reads TGTGCCAGCAGCTTAGAAGTGCCAGCTTATATTTTGGGGAGCACTGAAGCTTTCTTT. This chain connects TRBV7-2 to TRBJ1-1; D is unclear. Between the trimmed V and J ends, which lost 1 base and 4 bases, there was a span of 25 bases. This CDR3 spans 19 amino acids. Germline V gene sequence: CDR1 SGHTA, CDR2 FQGNSA. Variable domain in full (rest from reference TRBV7-2 and TRBJ1-1): GAGVSQSPSNKVTEKGKDVELRCDPISGHTALYWYRQSLGQGLEFLIYFQGNSAPDKSGLPSDRFSAERTGGSVSTLTIQRTQQEDSAVYLCASSLEVPAYILGSTEAFFGQGTRLTVV.

This clone was found many times. The J gene is TRBJ2-7, the V gene TRBV7-2; D possibly corresponds to TRBD1 (6 bases). Germline V CDR1 and CDR2: SGHTA, FQGNSA. V was clipped by 5 bases and J by 4 bases, with 9 bases between them. CDR3 length: 12 amino acids. CDR3: CASSPGQYEQYF. DNA of the CDR3: TGTGCCAGCAGCCCCGGACAGTACGAGCAGTACTTC.